The clone carrying this T cell receptor beta chain came up many times. Researchers prepared the TCRbeta library using unique molecular identifiers, the study reports. MiXCR, run by TCRdb on the PCR reads, gives a single entry per CDR3 protein. The table records about 150,000 distinct CDR3 sequences, around 10% of them present only once. After removal of 5 bases from V and 4 bases from J, the junction contained 5 bases not matched to a gene. Germline loops: CDR1 SGHAT, CDR2 FQNNGV. This CDR3 spans 14 amino acids. This sample stems from a study of T-cell reconstitution after alpha-beta-depleted transplantation in children.

Source: PBMCs, taken before TCRalphabeta/CD19-depleted stem cell transplant. The chain couples TRBV11-2 to TRBJ2-5, with TRBD1 matching 9 bases. This TCR was recovered from a boy aged 2 to 10 with acute myeloid leukemia, due to receive a stem cell transplant. CDR3 in DNA: TGTGCCAGCAGCAGGGACAGGGCCAGAGAGACCCAGTACTTC. Translation gives CASSRDRARETQYF.